This T cell receptor (beta chain) was obtained from a study of T cell changes during pregnancy in multiple sclerosis. The length of the CDR3 is 16 residues. Per the germline V gene, CDR1 is SGHRS and CDR2 is YFSETQ. The V and J ends lost 2 bases and 3 bases, in that order; junction bases with no gene match: 6. Measured with immunoSEQ multiplex PCR; TCRdb has only the in-frame clones, and not every one. The repertoire holds approximately 60,000 clones, with approximately 90% as singletons. V is TRBV5-1 and J is TRBJ1-5; 9 bases fit TRBD1. The sequence was obtained from a female donor in good health, enrolled as a control in a pregnancy study. Specimen: peripheral blood, collected after pregnancy. The CDR3 protein is CASSLGTGLDNQPQHF. In DNA, the CDR3 is TGCGCCAGCAGCTTAGGGACAGGGCTTGACAATCAGCCCCAGCATTTT.